The 26 T cell receptor beta chains below all came from one sample that was sequenced in a study of cytomegalovirus exposure and HLA in healthy donors. PCR was performed using 60 Vbeta and 13 Jbeta primers. The method was immunoSEQ multiplex PCR; TCRdb's version includes in-frame clones alone and lacks a portion of them. The table records about 170,000 clones, approximately 81% of them present only once. Sequencing input: PBMCs. These receptors all stem from a boy aged 2 to 10 in good health and CMV-seronegative.

V and J are TRBV27 and TRBJ2-1; tentative D call: TRBD2 (5 bases). V dropped 4 bases and J dropped 4 bases, with 8 bases sitting between them. This CDR3 is built from 13 residues. Germline V gene lookup returns CDR1 MNHEY and CDR2 SMNVEV (reference sequence). Here the CDR3 DNA reads TGTGCCAGCAGTTCGGAGCGGTACAATGAGCAGTTCTTC. Protein product: CASSSERYNEQFF.

This clone was recorded once. The chain combines TRBV5-4 with TRBJ2-3; D is possibly TRBD2 (5 bases). Trimming took off 7 bases at V and 3 bases at J, with 12 bases between the two ends. Per the germline V gene, CDR1 is SGHNT and CDR2 is YYREEE (reference sequence). The CDR3 spans 13 residues. CDR3 in amino acids: CASSGMITDTQYF. CDR3 bases: TGTGCCAGCTCCGGGATGATTACAGATACGCAGTATTTT.

The chain joins TRBV29-1 to TRBJ1-2; perhaps TRBD1 as D (5 bases). This CDR3 region has 13 residues. V was trimmed by 4 bases and J by 7 bases, leaving 16 bases between them. Looked up from germline, CDR1 is SQVTM and CDR2 is ANQGSEA. The DNA for the CDR3 is TGCAGCGTTGTGGGCGGCAGGGACTCTGGCTACACCTTC. The encoded protein is CSVVGGRDSGYTF.

A remark on this clone: One end of the junction varies from germline; a read error may be responsible. V gene TRBV7-7 combines with J gene TRBJ2-6; maybe TRBD2 (7 bases). From germline, CDR1 is SSHAT and CDR2 FNYEAQ (reference sequence). The CDR3 loop spans 17 amino acids. The CDR3 spells CASSRRFGGAGANVLTF. In nucleotides, the CDR3 is TGTGCTAGCAGTAGGAGGTTTGGGGGGGCGGGGGCCAACGTCCTGACTTTC.

The chain is built from TRBV19 and TRBJ2-7; TRBD1 is a possible D gene (6 bases). V was pared by 9 bases and J by 0 bases, with 15 bases between. Germline CDR1 is LNHDA and CDR2 is SQIVND (reference sequence). This CDR3 contains 14 residues. CDR3 sequence: CASQPRGGSYEQYF. CDR3 in DNA: TGTGCCAGCCAACCCCGAGGGGGCTCCTACGAGCAGTACTTC.

This chain links TRBV27 with TRBJ2-7; no clear D gene. Germline V gene data show CDR1 as MNHEY and CDR2 as SMNVEV (reference sequence). The V end lost 6 bases, the J end lost 3 bases, and 15 bases lay between the germline ends. This CDR3 is 14 amino acids long. The CDR3 protein is CASSLRPSDYEQYF. The CDR3 coding sequence is TGTGCCAGCAGCCTCCGGCCTAGTGACTACGAGCAGTACTTC.

V gene TRBV7-6 combines with J gene TRBJ1-1, with D unclear. The CDR3 length is 13 residues. In germline, CDR1 is SGHVS, CDR2 FNYEAQ. V was clipped by 0 bases and J by 7 bases, with 9 bases between them. The CDR3 protein is CASSLAREVEAFF. The CDR3 bases are TGTGCCAGCAGCTTAGCGCGGGAGGTTGAAGCTTTCTTT.

The chain employs TRBV6-1 and TRBJ1-1, with 8 nucleotides matching TRBD1. CDR3 length: 15 amino acids. Germline lookup yields CDR1 MNHNS and CDR2 SASEGT. Trimming took 2 bases from V and 6 from J; bases not matched to a gene: 8. The CDR3 region has the DNA TGTGCCAGCAGTGAACAGGGGCAGGGGGCAGCTGAAGCTTTCTTT. Translating gives CASSEQGQGAAEAFF.

V is TRBV2 and J is TRBJ1-3; a possible D gene is TRBD1 (5 bases). Between the trimmed V and J ends, which lost 7 bases and 0 bases, there was a span of 7 bases. The CDR3 contains 13 residues. The V gene's germline CDR1 is SNHLY and CDR2 FYNNEI. The CDR3 region has the DNA TGTGCCAGCATCAGGGACTCTGGAAACACCATATATTTT. Its translation is CASIRDSGNTIYF.

V gene TRBV28 combines with J gene TRBJ1-4; the D is unclear. Germline V gene sequence: CDR1 MDHEN, CDR2 SYDVKM. The V gene lost 5 bases and the J gene lost 3 bases, with 10 bases spanning the gap. The CDR3 is 14 residues long. CDR3 region: CASSEGSANEKLFF. The CDR3 DNA sequence: TGTGCCAGCAGTGAGGGTAGCGCTAATGAAAAACTGTTTTTT.

The chain is built from TRBV10-1 and TRBJ2-7; tentatively, D is TRBD2 (6 bases). The CDR3 loop spans 12 amino acids. The V end was cut by 3 bases, the J end by 6 bases, with 9 bases between. Germline loops: CDR1 WNHNN, CDR2 SYGVQD (reference sequence). The CDR3 region is CASSDGSTEQYF. Here the CDR3 DNA reads TGCGCCAGCAGTGACGGGAGCACCGAGCAGTACTTC.

This clone was picked up one time. The chain recombines TRBV19 with TRBJ1-1; D is possibly TRBD1 (6 bases). Germline V lookup: CDR1 LNHDA, CDR2 SQIVND (reference sequence). V lost 7 bases and J 0 bases, leaving 9 bases between the germline ends. This CDR3 is 13 amino acids long. The CDR3 region has the DNA TGTGCCAGTACGGACAGCATGAACACTGAAGCTTTCTTT. Amino acid sequence: CASTDSMNTEAFF.

This chain links TRBV7-6 with TRBJ2-1, with 7 nucleotides matching TRBD2. The V gene's germline CDR1 is SGHVS and CDR2 FNYEAQ. The CDR3 contains 17 residues. The ends lost 10 bases at V and 4 bases at J; junction bases unmatched: 19. The CDR3 region is CATGGTTYREGYNEQFF. Here the CDR3 DNA reads TGTGCCACCGGGGGGACCACCTACCGAGAGGGGTACAATGAGCAGTTCTTC.

This rearrangement joins TRBV18 to TRBJ2-2; possible D gene TRBD1, 5 bases. The CDR3 is 15 amino acids. Per the germline V gene, CDR1 is KGHSH and CDR2 is LQKENI. Trimming took off 5 bases at V and 3 bases at J, with 13 bases between the two ends. CDR3 residues: CASSTVTGDTGELFF. CDR3 DNA sequence: TGTGCCAGCTCAACTGTAACAGGAGACACCGGGGAGCTGTTTTTT. The full variable domain, its missing parts supplied by reference TRBV18 and TRBJ2-2, is NAGVMQNPRHLVRRRGQEARLRCSPMKGHSHVYWYRQLPEEGLKFMVYLQKENIIDESGMPKERFSAEFPKEGPSILRIQQVVRGDSAAYFCASSTVTGDTGELFFGEGSRLTVL.

The gene calls are TRBV6-5 and TRBJ1-1, with D perhaps matching TRBD1 (6 bases). V was cut by 3 bases and J by 4 bases, with 12 bases left in between. This CDR3 comprises 14 residues. Germline CDR1 MNHEY, CDR2 SVGAGI. CDR3 residues: CASSYNRVVTEAFF. In nucleotides, the CDR3 is TGTGCCAGCAGTTATAACAGGGTAGTCACTGAAGCTTTCTTT.

The chain has TRBV6-1 and TRBJ2-5; tentative D call: TRBD1 (7 bases). CDR3 length: 15 residues. V was trimmed by 6 bases and J by 0 bases, leaving 14 bases between them. The germline gives CDR1 MNHNS, CDR2 SASEGT. CDR3 sequence reads: CASRGTGDYQETQYF. In DNA, the CDR3 is TGTGCCAGCAGGGGTACAGGGGACTACCAAGAGACCCAGTACTTC.

J is TRBJ1-4 and V is TRBV5-8; TRBD1 is a possible D gene (5 bases). CDR1 is SGHTS and CDR2 is YDEGEE in the germline V gene. This CDR3 is built from 13 residues. Trimming shortened V by 5 bases and J by 7 bases, and 12 bases separated the two germline ends. CDR3 in amino acids: CASRGQGGEKLFF. Written as DNA, the CDR3 is TGTGCCAGCAGGGGGCAGGGAGGTGAAAAACTGTTTTTT.

V is TRBV10-3 and J is TRBJ2-1, with 8 bases aligning to TRBD2. The junction had 7 bases not matched to a gene; V was cut back by 6 bases and J by 3 bases. Germline V gives CDR1 ENHRY, CDR2 SYGVKD. This CDR3 region has 15 residues. The CDR3 spells CAISDLAGNYNEQFF. Here the CDR3 DNA reads TGTGCCATCAGCGATTTAGCGGGAAACTACAATGAGCAGTTCTTC.

V is TRBV5-1 and J is TRBJ1-4; the match to TRBD1 covers 9 bases. CDR3 length: 16 amino acids. Trimming removed 0 bases from V and 0 bases from J; junction bases left unmatched: 0. Germline V gene lookup returns CDR1 SGHRS and CDR2 YFSETQ. This CDR3 is CASSLGQGATNEKLFF. The CDR3 DNA sequence: TGCGCCAGCAGCTTGGGACAGGGGGCAACTAATGAAAAACTGTTTTTT. Variable domain in full (rest from reference TRBV5-1 and TRBJ1-4): KAGVTQTPRYLIKTRGQQVTLSCSPISGHRSVSWYQQTPGQGLQFLFEYFSETQRNKGNFPGRFSGRQFSNSRSEMNVSTLELGDSALYLCASSLGQGATNEKLFFGSGTQLSVL.

The genes are TRBV14 and TRBJ1-3; 7 bases match TRBD1. The CDR3 length is 15 residues. CDR1 is SGHDN, CDR2 FVKESK, per germline. Trimming took 4 bases from V and 2 from J; bases not matched to a gene: 5. The CDR3 DNA follows: TGTGCCAGCAGCCGGAGACAGGGCCCTGGAAACACCATATATTTT. This encodes CASSRRQGPGNTIYF.

The chain links TRBV12-5 to TRBJ1-1; D is possibly TRBD1 (6 bases). Trimming removed 4 bases at V and 7 bases at J, with 19 bases between. The CDR3 runs to 15 residues. CDR1 LGHNT and CDR2 FRNRAP come from the germline V gene. The CDR3, as DNA: TGTGCTAGTGGTTCCTCCGGACAGAGGGGGTTTGAAGCTTTCTTT. The encoded protein is CASGSSGQRGFEAFF. Looking up the rest from reference TRBV12-5 and TRBJ1-1 gives the full variable domain: DARVTQTPRHKVTEMGQEVTMRCQPILGHNTVFWYRQTMMQGLELLAYFRNRAPLDDSGMPKDRFSAEMPDATLATLKIQPSEPRDSAVYFCASGSSGQRGFEAFFGQGTRLTVV.

V usage is TRBV6-5 and J usage is TRBJ2-7; 10 positions agree with TRBD1. Germline V CDR1 and CDR2: MNHEY, SVGAGI. Unmatched junction bases numbered 6, after V lost 2 bases and J lost 2 bases. The CDR3 contains 16 residues. The CDR3 here is CASSYDGTGETYEQYF. The CDR3 nucleotides read TGTGCCAGCAGTTACGACGGGACAGGGGAAACCTACGAGCAGTACTTC.

This chain links TRBV2 with TRBJ2-5; 7 bases match TRBD1. CDR1 and CDR2 (germline): SNHLY, FYNNEI. J gave up 5 bases and V 5 bases, and 11 bases lay outside the gene matches. This CDR3 region has 15 residues. CDR3: CASSPRQGVWETQYF. The CDR3, as DNA: TGTGCCAGCAGTCCCCGACAGGGCGTTTGGGAGACCCAGTACTTC. The whole variable domain, remainder taken from reference TRBV2 and TRBJ2-5, is EPEVTQTPSHQVTQMGQEVILRCVPISNHLYFYWYRQILGQKVEFLVSFYNNEISEKSEIFDDQFSVERPDGSNFTLKIRSTKLEDSAMYFCASSPRQGVWETQYFGPGTRLLVL.

This chain joins TRBV19 and TRBJ2-3, with 10 bases aligning to TRBD2. CDR1 and CDR2 from the germline V gene are LNHDA and SQIVND (reference sequence). This CDR3 contains 15 residues. The trim removed 3 bases at V and 4 bases at J, leaving 4 bases unmatched. CDR3 nucleotides: TGTGCCAGTAGTATCCGAGCGGGAGGGGCAGATACGCAGTATTTT. It encodes CASSIRAGGADTQYF. The full variable domain, completed using reference TRBV19 and TRBJ2-3, is DGGITQSPKYLFRKEGQNVTLSCEQNLNHDAMYWYRQDPGQGLRLIYYSQIVNDFQKGDIAEGYSVSREKKESFPLTVTSAQKNPTAFYLCASSIRAGGADTQYFGPGTRLTVL.

The V and J genes are TRBV5-5 and TRBJ1-5, with TRBD1 matching over 9 bases. Germline V gives CDR1 SGHKS, CDR2 YYEKEE (reference sequence). The CDR3 is 15 amino acids. Trimming removed 4 bases from V and 1 base from J; junction bases left unmatched: 3. The CDR3 loop reads CASSMGQGSNQPQHF. The CDR3, as DNA: TGTGCCAGCAGCATGGGACAGGGCAGCAATCAGCCCCAGCATTTT.

The chain has TRBV10-3 and TRBJ2-7; 9 bases are shared with TRBD1. CDR3 length equals 12 residues. Germline assignment: CDR1 ENHRY and CDR2 SYGVKD. V shed 7 bases, J shed 6 bases, and the junction held 4 bases outside the gene matches. The CDR3 sequence: CAINTGGSEQYF. The DNA of the CDR3 is TGTGCCATCAATACAGGGGGCTCCGAGCAGTACTTC.